This T cell receptor beta chain was sequenced for a study of blood T cell repertoires in COVID-19. About the research overall: Samples representing acute and convalescent COVID-19 were sourced from the United States, Italy and Spain. PBMCs, B-cell-depleted T cells, or T cells were the source of the cDNA or gDNA that made up the material.

V dropped 4 bases and J dropped 1 base, with 10 bases sitting between them. This CDR3 has 14 amino acids. Germline-derived CDR1 and CDR2 are SGHTA and FQGTGA. As handled by the study authors: Amplifying reference gene primers gave estimates of nucleated cell counts. Assay used: immunoSEQ multiplex PCR; TCRdb lists only in-frame clones, some missing. V, J and clone size derive from that table, while D and trimming were established from the DNA sequence. This table holds around 70,000 clones, approximately 80% found once. The sequencing sample was made of peripheral blood. The TCR originated in a woman aged 55-69 years with acute or convalescent COVID-19. The chain carries TRBV7-3 and TRBJ1-2; D gene ambiguous. The CDR3 here is CASSSEGDNYGYTF. CDR3 DNA: TGTGCCAGCAGCTCCGAGGGAGATAACTATGGCTACACCTTC.